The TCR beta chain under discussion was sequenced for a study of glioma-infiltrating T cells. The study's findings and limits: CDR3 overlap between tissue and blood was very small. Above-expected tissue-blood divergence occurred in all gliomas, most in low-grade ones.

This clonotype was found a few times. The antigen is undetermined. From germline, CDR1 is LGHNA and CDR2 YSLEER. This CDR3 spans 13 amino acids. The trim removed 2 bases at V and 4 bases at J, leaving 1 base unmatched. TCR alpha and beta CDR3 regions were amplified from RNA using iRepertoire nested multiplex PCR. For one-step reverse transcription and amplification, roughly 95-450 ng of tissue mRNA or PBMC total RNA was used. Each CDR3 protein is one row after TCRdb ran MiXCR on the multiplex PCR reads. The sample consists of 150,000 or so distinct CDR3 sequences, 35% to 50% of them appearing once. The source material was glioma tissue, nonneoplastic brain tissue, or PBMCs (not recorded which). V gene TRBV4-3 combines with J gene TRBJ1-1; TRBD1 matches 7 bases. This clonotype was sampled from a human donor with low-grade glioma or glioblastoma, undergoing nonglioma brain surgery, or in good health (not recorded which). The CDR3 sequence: CASSQNRGTEAFF. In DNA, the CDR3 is TGCGCCAGCAGCCAAAACAGGGGCACTGAAGCTTTCTTT.